One and the same sample provided the 2 T cell receptor beta chains below, sequenced in a study of cytomegalovirus exposure and HLA in healthy donors. Use of 60 Vbeta and 13 Jbeta primers characterized the PCR. Data came from immunoSEQ multiplex PCR; TCRdb stores just in-frame clones and leaves some out. The sample has about 200,000 clones; roughly 80% are singletons. The sample taken for sequencing was PBMCs. The receptors stem from a middle-aged man in good health and CMV-seronegative.

The V gene is TRBV11-2, the J gene TRBJ2-6; TRBD1 is a possible D gene (6 bases). Trimming pared 5 bases from V and 0 bases from J, leaving 11 bases between. Germline V gene sequence: CDR1 SGHAT, CDR2 FQNNGV. This CDR3 contains 16 residues. The CDR3 bases are TGTGCCAGCAGCGAGGACAGCATCTCTGGGGCCAACGTCCTGACTTTC. It translates to CASSEDSISGANVLTF.

The chain employs TRBV7-9 and TRBJ2-7; TRBD1 might be the D (6 bases). V was clipped by 4 bases and J by 2 bases, with 12 bases between them. Germline V lookup: CDR1 SEHNR, CDR2 FQNEAQ (reference sequence). The CDR3 is made up of 14 amino acids. The CDR3 reads CASSWDIGTYEQYF. The CDR3 coding sequence is TGTGCCAGCAGCTGGGACATCGGGACCTACGAGCAGTACTTC.